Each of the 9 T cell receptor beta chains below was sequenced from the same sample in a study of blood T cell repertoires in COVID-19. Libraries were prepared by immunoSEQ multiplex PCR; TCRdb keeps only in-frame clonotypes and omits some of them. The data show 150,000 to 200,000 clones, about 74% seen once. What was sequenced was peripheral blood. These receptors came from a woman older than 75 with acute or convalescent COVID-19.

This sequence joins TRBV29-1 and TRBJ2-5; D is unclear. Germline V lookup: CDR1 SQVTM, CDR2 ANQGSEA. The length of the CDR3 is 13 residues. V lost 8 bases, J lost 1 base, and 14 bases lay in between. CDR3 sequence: CSSRQRVQETQYF. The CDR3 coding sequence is TGCAGCTCACGACAACGAGTCCAAGAGACCCAGTACTTC.

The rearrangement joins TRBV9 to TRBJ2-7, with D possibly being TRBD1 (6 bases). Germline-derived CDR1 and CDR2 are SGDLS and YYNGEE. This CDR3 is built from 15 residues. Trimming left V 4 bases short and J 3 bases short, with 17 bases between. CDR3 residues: CASSPGGGQNYEQYF. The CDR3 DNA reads TGTGCCAGCAGCCCCGGTGGGGGACAAAACTACGAGCAGTACTTC.

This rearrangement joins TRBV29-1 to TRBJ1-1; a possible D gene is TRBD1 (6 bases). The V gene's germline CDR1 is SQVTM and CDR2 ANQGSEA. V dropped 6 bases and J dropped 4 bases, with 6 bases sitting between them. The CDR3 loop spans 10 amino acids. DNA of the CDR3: TGCAGCGTAGGGGGCACTGAAGCTTTCTTT. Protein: CSVGGTEAFF.

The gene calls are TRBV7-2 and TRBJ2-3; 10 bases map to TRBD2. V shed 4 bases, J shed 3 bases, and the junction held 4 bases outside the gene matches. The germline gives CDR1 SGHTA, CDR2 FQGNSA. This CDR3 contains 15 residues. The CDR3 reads CASSSGLALTDTQYF. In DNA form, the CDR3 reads TGTGCCAGCAGCTCGGGACTAGCGTTAACAGATACGCAGTATTTT.

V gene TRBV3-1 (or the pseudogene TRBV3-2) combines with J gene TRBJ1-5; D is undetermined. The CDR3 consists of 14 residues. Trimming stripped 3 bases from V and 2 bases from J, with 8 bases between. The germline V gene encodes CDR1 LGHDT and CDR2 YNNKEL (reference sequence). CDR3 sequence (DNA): TGTGCCAGCAGCCAGGGCGCCGGCAATCAGCCCCAGCATTTT. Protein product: CASSQGAGNQPQHF.

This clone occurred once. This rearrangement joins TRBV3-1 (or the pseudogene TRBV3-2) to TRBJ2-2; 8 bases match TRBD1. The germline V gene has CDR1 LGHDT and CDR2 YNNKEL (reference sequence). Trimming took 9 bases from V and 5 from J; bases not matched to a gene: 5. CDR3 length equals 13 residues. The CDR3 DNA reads TGTGCCAGTCAGGGGGCCGGAACCGGGGAGCTGTTTTTT. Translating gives CASQGAGTGELFF.

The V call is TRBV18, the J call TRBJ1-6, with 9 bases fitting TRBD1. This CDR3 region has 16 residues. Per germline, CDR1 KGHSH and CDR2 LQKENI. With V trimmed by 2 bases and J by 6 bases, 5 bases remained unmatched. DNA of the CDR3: TGTGCCAGCTCACCAAAACCGGGACAGGGTAATTCACCCCTCCACTTT. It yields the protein CASSPKPGQGNSPLHF.

CDR3 sequence (DNA): TGTGCCAGCAGCCCGGGGAGTTACGAGCAGTACTTC. Its translation: CASSPGSYEQYF. The rearrangement uses TRBV28 and TRBJ2-7; D might be TRBD2 (5 bases). The V and J ends lost 6 bases and 4 bases respectively, with 10 bases between them. The CDR3 spans 12 residues. Germline V gives CDR1 MDHEN, CDR2 SYDVKM.

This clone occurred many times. CDR3 sequence: CASSLGQGALGPGELFF. The CDR3 DNA sequence: TGCGCCAGCAGCTTGGGTCAGGGGGCACTCGGCCCCGGGGAGCTGTTTTTT. V usage is TRBV5-1 and J usage is TRBJ2-2, with 8 bases fitting TRBD1. The germline V gene has CDR1 SGHRS and CDR2 YFSETQ. Germline trimming cut 0 bases from V and 6 bases from J; bases unmatched to any gene: 10. The CDR3 is 17 residues long.